The text below deals with one T cell receptor beta chain. This clonotype occurred a few times. It lacks a known antigen. Within one base of it there is no much larger clone, and no base qualities were kept. Library prep was done by multiplex PCR. Sequenced using an Illumina HiSeq 4000. TCR beta libraries were built with iRepertoire HTBI primers and Arm-PCR amplification of CDR3 regions. Before sequencing, the PCR products went through gel purification. The paper's processing steps were these. Across samples, about 63 TRBV and 13 to 15 TRBJ segments were identified and used for gene usage analysis of CDR3 amino acid clonotypes. Filtered high-quality paired reads were merged into contigs using COPE and FqMerger. Contigs were aligned with BLAST to IMGT TRBV, TRBD and TRBJ reference genes, and CDR3 was defined per IMGT. Any clonotype with a frequency above 0.1% was counted as a highly expanded clone. Shannon entropy served as the measure of repertoire diversity, while the Gini coefficient captured V-J evenness. A clonotype found in more than one individual was treated as public. TCRdb reprocessing: public reads trimmed at Q25 with fastp, clones called with MiXCR, in-frame beta chains kept. Each entry merges the rows of one CDR3 protein and shows their most common DNA and genes. TCRdb's processing, not the authors' own work, is the source of the V and J calls. The sample has 400,000 to 500,000 distinct CDR3 sequences on record, approximately 15% of them singletons. The ten largest clones add up to roughly 8% of the sample.

The CDR3 holds 14 amino acids from the cysteine to the phenylalanine. Only the CDR3 DNA is retained, 42 bases long and in frame from the first base. A distance of 18 bases separates the germline ends of V and J, which lose 1 base and 11 bases respectively. According to the germline V gene, CDR1 reads KGHSH and CDR2 reads LQKENI. These data originate in a study of regulatory T cells in long-lasting Graves disease (dated by TCRdb to 2020 to 2023). Context from the whole study: Newly diagnosed Graves' disease patients had taken antithyroid drugs for less than 3 months. Patients with persistent Graves' disease were compared with patients with newly diagnosed Graves' disease using TCR sequencing and RNA sequencing of peripheral blood. The study was registered as a clinical trial and conducted in China. A total of roughly 35 samples underwent TCR sequencing: about 13 from persistent and 20 from newly diagnosed Graves' disease patients.

Interpreted using the paper, the time point label stands for: newly diagnosed GD, antithyroid drugs for less than 3 months. For both TCR sequencing and RNA sequencing, RNA was extracted from PBMCs in TRIzol. The diagnosis of Graves' disease was made according to American Thyroid Association guidelines. The patients came from an endocrinology department in Xi'an, China. From each patient, approximately 10 milliliters of peripheral blood was collected into an EDTA anticoagulant tube. Ficoll Paque Plus density gradient separation was used to isolate PBMCs, and no additional T cell sorting was done. An Agilent 2100 Bioanalyzer and agarose gel were used to assess RNA quality, and a NanoDrop 2000 was used to measure RNA concentration. Results and caveats for the whole study, not just this receptor: Lower TCR Shannon entropy and fewer highly expanded clones were observed in persistent Graves' disease patients than in newly diagnosed patients, which suggested clonal expansion. More public clonotypes were shared among persistent patients (fewer than 3,000) than among newly diagnosed patients (approximately 930). Only the TCR beta chain was sequenced and analyzed. The small sample size was acknowledged by the authors as a limitation that may reduce accuracy. Peripheral blood alone was examined, since thyroid tissue, which constituted the primary lesion, could not be accessed. Persistent disease showed preferential use of TRBV28, TRBJ1-2 and TRBJ2-5, whereas newly diagnosed disease favored TRBV20-1 and TRBJ2-1.

These data also featured in a second study, about T cells in Graves' hyperthyroidism and ophthalmopathy. The other study reports the following: Stable Graves' hyperthyroidism was defined as no progression to ophthalmopathy during 18 months of follow-up. The hyperthyroidism patients were between 18 and 65 years old and newly diagnosed, with a disease duration of less than 2 months. The study excluded patients with uncontrolled infections, other autoimmune diseases, pregnancy or lactation. Diagnoses relied on clinical symptoms, serum thyroxine and TRAb, thyroid ultrasound and orbital computed tomography. The TCR CDR3 was subjected to a first round of RT-PCR using the HTBI primer set and the Qiagen OneStep RT-PCR kit. Blood samples also contained most of the expanded thyroid clonotypes (frequency above 0.001), which suggests that blood repertoires may reflect thyroid immune responses. Ophthalmopathy was separated from stable hyperthyroidism by a 13 V-J signature model, with around 90% sensitivity and just over 81% specificity obtained in cross-validation and 80%/75% obtained in testing. In validation, progression to ophthalmopathy was predicted by the model with 65% to 71% sensitivity and about 72% specificity, a median of around 6.5 months before onset. To identify distinguishing TCR V-J signatures, a discovery cohort of about a hundred patients was used, comprising 43 with Graves' ophthalmopathy and around 57 with stable Graves' hyperthyroidism. Prospective prediction of ophthalmopathy was tested in an independent validation cohort consisting of some 20 hyperthyroidism patients and 15 to 17 patients who later progressed to ophthalmopathy. The roughly 91 discovery patients were randomly divided into training and test sets at a 7:3 ratio. In more than 5 Graves' hyperthyroidism patients, the study also compared T-cell repertoires from thyroid tissue with T-cell repertoires from blood. After sampling, hyperthyroidism patients received methimazole starting at 30 mg daily, and ophthalmopathy patients received high-dose intravenous methylprednisolone. The libraries were constructed in a second round of multiplex PCR and then size-selected and purified. Sequencing of the libraries was done on an Illumina HiSeq2000 using paired-end 100 bp reads. SOAPnuke was used to process the raw data, with reads discarded if the reads contained adapters or uncalled bases, had a mean Phred below 15, or lacked an exact constant-primer or identifier match. COPE v1.2.5 was used to merge high-quality paired reads, and clonotypes were defined as unique nucleotide sequences. MiTCR v1.1 was used to align clonotypes to the IMGT TRBV, TRBD and TRBJ reference segments. Only V-J combinations with frequency above 0.0001, covering 98% to 99.2% of repertoires, were analysed. A TCS score was defined as the ratio of F50 (clonal expansion) to E x V (chaos), with BLOSUM62-based TCRdist applied between CDR3 peptides within each V-J. Welch's t-statistics and random forest reduced roughly 500 V-J features to 13, which were used in a naive Bayes classifier (R e1071). Sample size was not statistically predetermined, and blinding of investigators to group allocation was not performed. According to the paper, TCR Vbeta CDR3 sequencing was carried out on approximately 140 peripheral blood samples, which came from 40 to 45 ophthalmopathy, approximately 72 hyperthyroidism and 17 progressor patients.

This chain is built from TRBV18 and TRBJ2-7; the D gene could be either TRBD1 or TRBD2, each agreeing at 5 bases. The material sequenced was peripheral blood mononuclear cells (PBMCs), taken at new diagnosis, from a patient treated with antithyroid drugs. This clonotype was obtained from a woman in her thirties or forties with Graves disease. Donor details come from another sample of the same person, matched by shared clones. The CDR3 is CASSPQGDQGSKYF. The DNA is TGTGCCAGCTCACCACAGGGAGATCAGGGTAGCAAGTACTTC.